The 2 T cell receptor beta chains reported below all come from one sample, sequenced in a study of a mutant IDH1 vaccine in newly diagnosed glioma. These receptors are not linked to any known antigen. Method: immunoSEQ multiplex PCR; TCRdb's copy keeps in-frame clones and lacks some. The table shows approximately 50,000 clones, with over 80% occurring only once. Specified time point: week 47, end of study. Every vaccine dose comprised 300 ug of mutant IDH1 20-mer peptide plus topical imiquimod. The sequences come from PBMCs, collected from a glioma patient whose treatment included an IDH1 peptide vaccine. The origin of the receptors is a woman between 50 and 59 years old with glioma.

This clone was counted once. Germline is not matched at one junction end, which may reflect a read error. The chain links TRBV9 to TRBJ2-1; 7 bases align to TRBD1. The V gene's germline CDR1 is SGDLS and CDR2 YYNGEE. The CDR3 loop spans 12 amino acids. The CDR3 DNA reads TGTGCCAGCAGCGGGGTCGACAGGGAAGTTCTCTTC. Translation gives CASSGVDREVLF.

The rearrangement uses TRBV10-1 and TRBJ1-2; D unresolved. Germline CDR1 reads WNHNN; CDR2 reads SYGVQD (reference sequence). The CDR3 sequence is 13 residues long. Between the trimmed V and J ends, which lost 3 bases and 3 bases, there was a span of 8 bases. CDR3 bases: TGCGCCAGCAGTGAATATGGAGACTATGGCTACACCTTC. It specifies CASSEYGDYGYTF.